Presented here are 7 T cell receptor beta chains from one specimen sequenced in a study of T cell changes during pregnancy in multiple sclerosis. The data were produced by immunoSEQ multiplex PCR, yet TCRdb's version contains in-frame clones alone and is incomplete. The table lists fewer than 70,000 clones, approximately 92% of them singletons. Sample: CD8+ T cells from peripheral blood mononuclear cells, taken in the third trimester of pregnancy. Receptors originate from a female donor in good health, enrolled as a control in a pregnancy study.

The J gene is TRBJ1-2, the V gene TRBV19, with D uncertain. This CDR3 spans 12 amino acids. The germline V gene has CDR1 LNHDA and CDR2 SQIVND (reference sequence). V lost 1 base and J lost 4, with 4 bases in between. CDR3 in amino acids: CASSIAGYGYTF. The CDR3, as DNA: TGTGCCAGTAGTATAGCCGGCTATGGCTACACCTTC. Based on the CDR3 plus reference TRBV19 and TRBJ1-2, the full variable domain is DGGITQSPKYLFRKEGQNVTLSCEQNLNHDAMYWYRQDPGQGLRLIYYSQIVNDFQKGDIAEGYSVSREKKESFPLTVTSAQKNPTAFYLCASSIAGYGYTFGSGTRLTVV.

This chain uses TRBV4-3 with TRBJ2-1; TRBD1 matches 7 bases. The CDR3 runs to 14 residues. V shed 2 bases and J 10 bases; nucleotides not matched to a gene: 8. Germline lookup yields CDR1 LGHNA and CDR2 YSLEER. As DNA, the CDR3 is TGCGCCAGCAGCCAACTAACAGGGGTACGGGAGCAGTTCTTC. This codes for CASSQLTGVREQFF.

This clone was picked up one time. The chain combines TRBV2 with TRBJ1-1, with 7 bases aligning to TRBD1. This CDR3 comprises 12 residues. Losses at the gene ends were 6 bases for V and 9 bases for J; bases not matched to a gene: 7. CDR1 and CDR2 (germline): SNHLY, FYNNEI. The CDR3 protein is CASRRTGMKAFF. The CDR3 DNA is TGTGCCAGCAGGCGGACAGGAATGAAAGCTTTCTTT.

This rearrangement joins TRBV7-8 to TRBJ2-7, with 7 bases aligning to TRBD1. The trim removed 1 base at V and 2 bases at J, leaving 8 bases unmatched. CDR3 length equals 16 residues. Germline-derived CDR1 and CDR2 are SGHVS and FQNEAQ. CDR3 nucleotide sequence: TGTGCCAGCAGCTTAGGACAGGGTAGCTTCACCTACGAGCAGTACTTC. It translates to CASSLGQGSFTYEQYF.

This sequence joins TRBV7-9 and TRBJ1-4; TRBD1 matches at 7 bases. Germline V CDR1 and CDR2: SEHNR, FQNEAQ (reference sequence). Trimming at V came to 7 bases and at J to 0 bases, leaving 14 bases not matched to a gene. The CDR3 runs 18 residues. The CDR3 DNA follows: TGTGCCAGCACCCTTTTGAATCGACAGGGCGCAACTAATGAAAAACTGTTTTTT. Amino acids: CASTLLNRQGATNEKLFF.

The chain is built from TRBV27 and TRBJ1-5; no clear D gene. Between the trimmed V and J ends, which lost 2 bases and 6 bases, there was a span of 14 bases. The CDR3 sequence is 15 residues long. CDR1 is MNHEY, CDR2 SMNVEV, per germline (reference sequence). This chain's CDR3 is CASSLGAFGSQPQHF. The CDR3 DNA sequence: TGTGCCAGCAGTTTAGGCGCGTTCGGGAGTCAGCCCCAGCATTTT.

V and J are TRBV14 and TRBJ2-1; the match to TRBD2 covers 11 bases. Germline CDR1 reads SGHDN; CDR2 reads FVKESK. V dropped 1 base and J dropped 3; count of bases not matched to a gene: 2. This CDR3 contains 16 residues. CDR3 DNA: TGTGCCAGCAGCCAAGCTAGCGGGGGGCGCTACAATGAGCAGTTCTTC. Protein product: CASSQASGGRYNEQFF. Full variable domain (rest looked up from reference TRBV14 and TRBJ2-1): EAGVTQFPSHSVIEKGQTVTLRCDPISGHDNLYWYRRVMGKEIKFLLHFVKESKQDESGMPNNRFLAERTGGTYSTLKVQPAELEDSGVYFCASSQASGGRYNEQFFGPGTRLTVL.